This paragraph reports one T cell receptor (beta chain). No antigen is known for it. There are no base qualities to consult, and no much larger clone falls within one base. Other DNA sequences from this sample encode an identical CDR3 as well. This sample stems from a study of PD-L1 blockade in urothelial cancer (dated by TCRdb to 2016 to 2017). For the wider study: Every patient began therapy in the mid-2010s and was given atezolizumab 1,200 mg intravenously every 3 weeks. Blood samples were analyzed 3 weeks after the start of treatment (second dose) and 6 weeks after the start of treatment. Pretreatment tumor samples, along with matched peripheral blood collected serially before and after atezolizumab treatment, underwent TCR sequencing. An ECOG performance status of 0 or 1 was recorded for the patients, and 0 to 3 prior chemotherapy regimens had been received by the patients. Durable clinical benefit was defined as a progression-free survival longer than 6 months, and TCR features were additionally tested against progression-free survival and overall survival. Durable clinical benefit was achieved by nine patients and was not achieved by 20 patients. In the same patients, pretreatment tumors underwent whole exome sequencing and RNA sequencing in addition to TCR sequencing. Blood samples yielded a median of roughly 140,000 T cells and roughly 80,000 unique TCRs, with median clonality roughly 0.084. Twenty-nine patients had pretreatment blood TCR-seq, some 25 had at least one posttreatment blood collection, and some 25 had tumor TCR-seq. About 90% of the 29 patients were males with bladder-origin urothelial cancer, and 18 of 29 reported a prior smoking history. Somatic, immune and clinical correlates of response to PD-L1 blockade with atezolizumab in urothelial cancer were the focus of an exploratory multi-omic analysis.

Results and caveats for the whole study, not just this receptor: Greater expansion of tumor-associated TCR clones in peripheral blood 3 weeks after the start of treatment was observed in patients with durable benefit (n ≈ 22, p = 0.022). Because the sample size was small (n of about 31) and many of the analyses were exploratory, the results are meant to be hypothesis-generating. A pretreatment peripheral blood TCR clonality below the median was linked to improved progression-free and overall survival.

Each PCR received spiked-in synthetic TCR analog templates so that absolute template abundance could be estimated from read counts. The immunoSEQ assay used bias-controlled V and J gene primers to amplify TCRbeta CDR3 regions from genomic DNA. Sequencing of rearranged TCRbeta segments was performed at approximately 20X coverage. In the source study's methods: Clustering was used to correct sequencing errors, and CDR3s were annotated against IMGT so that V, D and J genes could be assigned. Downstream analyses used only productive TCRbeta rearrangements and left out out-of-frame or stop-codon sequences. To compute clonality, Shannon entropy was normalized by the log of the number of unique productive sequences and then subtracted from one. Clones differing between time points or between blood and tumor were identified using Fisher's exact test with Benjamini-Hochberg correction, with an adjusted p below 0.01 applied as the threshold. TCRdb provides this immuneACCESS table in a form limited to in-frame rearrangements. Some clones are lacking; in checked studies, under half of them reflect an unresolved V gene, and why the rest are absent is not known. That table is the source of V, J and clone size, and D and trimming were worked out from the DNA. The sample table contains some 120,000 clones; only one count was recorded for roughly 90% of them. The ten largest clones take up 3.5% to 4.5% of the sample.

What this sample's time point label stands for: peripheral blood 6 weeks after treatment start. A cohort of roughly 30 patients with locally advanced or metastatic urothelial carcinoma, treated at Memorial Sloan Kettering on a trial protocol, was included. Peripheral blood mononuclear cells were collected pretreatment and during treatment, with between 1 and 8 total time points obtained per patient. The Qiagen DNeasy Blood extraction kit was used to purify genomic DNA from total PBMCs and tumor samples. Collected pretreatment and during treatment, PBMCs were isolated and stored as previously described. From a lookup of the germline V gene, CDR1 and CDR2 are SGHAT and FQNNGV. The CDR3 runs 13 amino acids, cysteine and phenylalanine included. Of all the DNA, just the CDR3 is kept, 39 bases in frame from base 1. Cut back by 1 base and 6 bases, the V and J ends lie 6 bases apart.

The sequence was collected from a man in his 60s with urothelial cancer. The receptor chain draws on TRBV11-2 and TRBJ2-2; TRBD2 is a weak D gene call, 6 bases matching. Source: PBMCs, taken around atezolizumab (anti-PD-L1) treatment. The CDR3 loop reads CASSLGGAGELFF. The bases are TGTGCCAGCAGCTTAGGCGGGGCCGGGGAGCTGTTTTTT.